This is a list of T cell receptor beta chains from one sample in a study of human T cells and chemical hapten exposure. A single record per CDR3 protein comes from TCRdb applying MiXCR to the RACE reads. Of 200,000 to 300,000 distinct CDR3 sequences in the sample, about 8.6% are singletons; the top ten hold 2% to 2.5%. The specimen was whole blood, collected in connection with sensitization to the hapten diphenylcyclopropenone (DPC). The receptors come from a woman in her 40s with alopecia areata. Some clones in this sample may be carry-over from other donors' samples. Each CDR3 is given with its conserved first and last residue. The D gene is left open where the match is weak. Not every row has a clone size; where given, it reads once, few, many or a size class.

NA,NA,TRBV3-1,TRBJ2-2,CASSQEPSGVNTGELFF,TGTGCCAGCAGCCAGGAACCCAGCGGAGTCAACACCGGGGAGCTGTTTTTT
few,NA,TRBV7-2,TRBJ1-2,CASGPFFRGYTF,TGTGCCAGCGGCCCTTTCTTCAGAGGCTACACCTTC
few,TRBD2,TRBV5-4,TRBJ2-1,CASSTGRLAVYNEQFF,TGTGCCAGCAGCACCGGACGGCTAGCGGTATACAATGAGCAGTTCTTC
NA,TRBD1,TRBV7-9,TRBJ1-5,CASSLAFGQGGNQPQHF,TGTGCCAGCAGCTTAGCCTTCGGACAGGGCGGCAATCAGCCCCAGCATTTT
NA,TRBD1,TRBV7-8,TRBJ1-1,CASSLAMTGAYTEAFF,TGTGCCAGCAGCTTAGCTATGACAGGGGCGTACACTGAAGCTTTCTTT
few,NA,TRBV20-1,TRBJ2-7,CSAPSSGTQSEQYF,TGCAGTGCCCCATCATCCGGGACGCAAAGTGAGCAGTACTTC
NA,NA,TRBV11-3,TRBJ2-1,CASSLISGLYNEQFF,TGTGCCAGCAGTCTCATTAGCGGCCTCTACAATGAGCAGTTCTTC
NA,NA,TRBV5-5,TRBJ2-2,CASSSAILTGELFF,TGTGCCAGCAGCTCCGCTATCCTCACCGGGGAGCTGTTTTTT
many,TRBD2,TRBV20-1,TRBJ2-5,CSATPGTSGQETQYF,TGCAGTGCTACCCCCGGGACTAGCGGACAAGAGACCCAGTACTTC
many,NA,TRBV7-3,TRBJ2-2,CASSPRGAGTGELFF,TGTGCCAGCAGCCCGCGAGGGGCGGGAACCGGGGAGCTGTTTTTT
few,NA,TRBV28,TRBJ2-7,CASSFPRGTSYEQYF,TGTGCCAGCAGTTTCCCCCGGGGGACCTCCTACGAGCAGTACTTC
few,NA,TRBV11-3,TRBJ2-1,CASSLYISSYNEQFF,TGTGCCAGCAGCCTTTACATAAGCTCCTACAATGAGCAGTTCTTC
many,TRBD2,TRBV29-1,TRBJ2-1,CSVWTSSNEQFF,TGCAGCGTTTGGACTAGCTCCAATGAGCAGTTCTTC
few,NA,TRBV12-3/TRBV12-4,TRBJ1-1,CASNSGQAAEAFF,TGTGCCAGCAATTCCGGCCAGGCAGCTGAAGCTTTCTTT
few,TRBD2,TRBV20-1,TRBJ2-4,CSARVGGTAKNIQYF,TGCAGTGCTAGAGTGGGGGGGACGGCCAAAAACATTCAGTACTTC
few,NA,TRBV2,TRBJ1-5,CASSGGQTNQPQHF,TGTGCCAGCAGTGGCGGACAGACTAATCAGCCCCAGCATTTT
NA,NA,TRBV6-1,TRBJ1-1,CASSRGYRVYTEAFF,TGTGCCAGCAGTCGGGGGTACAGGGTGTACACTGAAGCTTTCTTT
NA,NA,TRBV5-1,TRBJ2-3,CASSLGDGRTLPSTDTQYF,TGCGCCAGCAGCTTGGGGGATGGCAGGACCCTCCCTAGCACAGATACGCAGTATTTT
many,NA,TRBV6-5,TRBJ1-5,CASSYLNGGNQPQHF,TGTGCCAGCAGTTACTTAAACGGTGGCAATCAGCCCCAGCATTTT
many,NA,TRBV5-1,TRBJ2-7,CASSSGGATYEQYF,TGCGCCAGCAGCTCGGGGGGCGCGACCTACGAGCAGTACTTC
NA,TRBD1,TRBV18,TRBJ2-5,CASSRDRGNQETQYF,TGTGCCAGCTCACGAGACAGGGGGAACCAAGAGACCCAGTACTTC
NA,TRBD2,TRBV12-3/TRBV12-4,TRBJ2-2,CASSSAGGIGELFF,TGTGCCAGCAGCTCCGCGGGAGGGATCGGGGAGCTGTTTTTT
NA,NA,TRBV24-1,TRBJ2-1,CATSDLPNQNEQFF,TGTGCCACCAGTGATTTGCCAAACCAGAATGAGCAGTTCTTC
NA,TRBD1,TRBV5-4,TRBJ1-2,CATPSGQGGYGYTF,TGTGCCACCCCTTCCGGACAGGGGGGGTATGGCTACACCTTC
many,NA,TRBV12-3/TRBV12-4,TRBJ2-7,CASSSSYEQYF,TGTGCCAGCAGTTCCTCCTACGAGCAGTACTTC
few,TRBD2,TRBV6-2/TRBV6-3,TRBJ2-1,CASSYFGQGGTSGSLTGEQFF,TGTGCCAGCAGTTACTTTGGACAGGGAGGGACTAGCGGGAGTTTAACGGGTGAGCAGTTCTTC
NA,NA,TRBV12-3/TRBV12-4,TRBJ2-3,CASSVVPDTQYF,TGTGCCAGCAGCGTAGTGCCAGATACGCAGTATTTT
NA,TRBD1,TRBV7-9,TRBJ2-5,CASSFLIAGGAGETQYF,TGTGCCAGCAGCTTTCTGATAGCAGGGGGCGCAGGGGAGACCCAGTACTTC
NA,NA,TRBV3-1,TRBJ1-6,CASSQGDHRAFNSPLHF,TGTGCCAGCAGCCAAGGGGACCACAGGGCTTTTAATTCACCCCTCCACTTT
NA,TRBD1,TRBV20-1,TRBJ2-1,CSAVRGRMNNEQFF,TGCAGTGCTGTCAGGGGGCGAATGAACAATGAGCAGTTCTTC
NA,TRBD1,TRBV7-2,TRBJ1-6,CASSLVYPGQNHSPLHF,TGTGCCAGCAGCTTAGTTTACCCGGGACAGAACCATTCACCCCTCCACTTT
NA,TRBD1,TRBV7-9,TRBJ2-7,CASSPREGQGNF,TGTGCCAGCAGCCCTAGGGAGGGACAGGGAAACTTC
NA,NA,TRBV20-1,TRBJ1-2,CSVRSGEANYGYTF,TGCAGTGTCAGATCAGGGGAGGCTAACTATGGCTACACCTTC
NA,NA,TRBV20-1,TRBJ2-7,CSALLLYEQYF,TGCAGTGCCCTCTTGTTGTACGAGCAGTACTTC
many,NA,TRBV29-1,TRBJ2-2,CSVEIRETTGELFF,TGCAGCGTTGAAATACGGGAGACCACCGGGGAGCTGTTTTTT
NA,TRBD2,TRBV20-1,TRBJ2-7,CSATPTSGSSYEQYF,TGCAGTGCTACCCCGACTAGCGGATCCTCCTACGAGCAGTACTTC
few,NA,TRBV10-3,TRBJ2-7,CAISARTSTYEQYF,TGTGCCATCAGTGCTCGGACGTCTACCTACGAGCAGTACTTC
many,TRBD2,TRBV20-1,TRBJ2-2,CSAPSGLAGVRTGELFF,TGCAGTGCTCCGTCGGGACTAGCGGGAGTAAGGACCGGGGAGCTGTTTTTT
NA,TRBD2,TRBV24-1,TRBJ2-1,CATSGRTSGSNNEQFF,TGTGCCACCAGTGGGAGGACTAGCGGGAGCAACAATGAGCAGTTCTTC
many,NA,TRBV3-1,TRBJ1-1,CASSPGAEAFF,TGTGCCAGCAGCCCGGGGGCTGAAGCTTTCTTT
many,TRBD1,TRBV5-1,TRBJ2-3,CASSLQGGTDTQYF,TGCGCCAGCAGCTTACAGGGGGGCACAGATACGCAGTATTTT
NA,TRBD2,TRBV20-1,TRBJ2-7,CSARDLRDSGGYEQYF,TGCAGTGCTAGAGATCTGCGCGATAGCGGGGGGTACGAGCAGTACTTC
NA,NA,TRBV20-1,TRBJ2-7,CSARVTGTYEQYF,TGCAGTGCTAGAGTTACTGGGACCTACGAGCAGTACTTC
many,NA,TRBV10-3,TRBJ2-3,CAISKGSLRGGDTQYF,TGTGCCATCAGTAAAGGATCCCTAAGGGGAGGCGATACGCAGTATTTT
many,NA,TRBV18,TRBJ1-6,CASSPTAVLPSSYNSPLHF,TGTGCCAGCTCACCTACGGCGGTGCTACCGAGCTCCTATAATTCACCCCTCCACTTT
few,NA,TRBV9,TRBJ1-5,CASSVGPGLEPQHF,TGTGCCAGCAGCGTAGGACCGGGGCTTGAGCCCCAGCATTTT
NA,NA,TRBV28,TRBJ2-1,CASSLSAWGEQFF,TGTGCCAGCAGTCTGTCAGCCTGGGGTGAGCAGTTCTTC
many,TRBD2,TRBV6-2/TRBV6-3,TRBJ2-2,CASSRPRSGSPGELFF,TGTGCCAGCAGCCGACCCCGAAGCGGGAGCCCCGGGGAGCTGTTTTTT
NA,TRBD1,TRBV12-3/TRBV12-4,TRBJ2-7,CASSFDRAPYEQYF,TGTGCCAGCAGTTTTGACAGGGCCCCCTACGAGCAGTACTTC
few,NA,TRBV7-9,TRBJ1-6,CASSPGIPLHF,TGTGCCAGCAGCCCTGGTATACCCCTCCACTTT
few,TRBD2,TRBV10-3,TRBJ2-3,CAISDKASGAGTDTQYF,TGTGCCATCAGTGATAAGGCTAGCGGGGCAGGCACAGATACGCAGTATTTT
many,TRBD1,TRBV6-2/TRBV6-3,TRBJ2-7,CASSSGQGVYEQYF,TGTGCCAGCAGTTCGGGACAGGGGGTCTACGAGCAGTACTTC
few,NA,TRBV27,TRBJ2-1,CASSPYGESRSYNEQFF,TGTGCCAGCAGCCCCTATGGGGAGAGCCGCTCCTACAATGAGCAGTTCTTC